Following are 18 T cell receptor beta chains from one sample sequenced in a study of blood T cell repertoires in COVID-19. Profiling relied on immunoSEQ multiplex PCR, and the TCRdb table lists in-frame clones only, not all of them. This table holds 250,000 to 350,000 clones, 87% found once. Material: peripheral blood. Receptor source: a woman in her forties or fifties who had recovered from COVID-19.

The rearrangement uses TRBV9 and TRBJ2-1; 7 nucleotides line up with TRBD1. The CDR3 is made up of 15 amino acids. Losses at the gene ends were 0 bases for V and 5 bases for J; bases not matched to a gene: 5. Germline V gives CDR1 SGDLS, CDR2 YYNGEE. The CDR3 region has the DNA TGTGCCAGCAGCGTAGGACAGGGATACGACAATGAGCAGTTCTTC. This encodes CASSVGQGYDNEQFF.

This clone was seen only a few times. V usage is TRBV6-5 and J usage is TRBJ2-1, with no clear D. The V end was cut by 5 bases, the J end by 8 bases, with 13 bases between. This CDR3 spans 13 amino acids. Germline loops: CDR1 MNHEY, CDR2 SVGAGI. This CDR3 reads CASSTGPPDEQFF. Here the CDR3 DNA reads TGTGCCAGCAGTACCGGTCCCCCCGATGAGCAGTTCTTC.

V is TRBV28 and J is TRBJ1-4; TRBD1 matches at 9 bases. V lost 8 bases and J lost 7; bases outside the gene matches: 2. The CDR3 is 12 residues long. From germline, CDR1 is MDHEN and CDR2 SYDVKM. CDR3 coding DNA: TGTGCCAGCGGGACAGGGATTGAAAAACTGTTTTTT. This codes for CASGTGIEKLFF.

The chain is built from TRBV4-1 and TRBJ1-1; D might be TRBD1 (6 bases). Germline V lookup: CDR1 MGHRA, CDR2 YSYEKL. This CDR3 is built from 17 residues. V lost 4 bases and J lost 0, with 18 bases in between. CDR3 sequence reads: CASSPFTPDRVNTEAFF. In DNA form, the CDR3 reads TGCGCCAGCAGCCCCTTTACGCCGGACAGAGTGAACACTGAAGCTTTCTTT.

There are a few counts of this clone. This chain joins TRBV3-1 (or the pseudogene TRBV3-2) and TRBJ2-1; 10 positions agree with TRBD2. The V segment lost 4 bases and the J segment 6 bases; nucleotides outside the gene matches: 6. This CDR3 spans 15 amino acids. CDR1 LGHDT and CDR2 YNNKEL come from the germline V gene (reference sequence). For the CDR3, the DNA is TGTGCCAGCAGCCTTACTAGCGGGGTAGGCAATGAGCAGTTCTTC. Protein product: CASSLTSGVGNEQFF.

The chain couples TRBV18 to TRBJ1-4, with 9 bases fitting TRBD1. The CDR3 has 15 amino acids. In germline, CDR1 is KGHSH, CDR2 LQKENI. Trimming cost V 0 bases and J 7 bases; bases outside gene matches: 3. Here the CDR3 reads CASSPPTGGLEKLFF. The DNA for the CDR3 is TGTGCCAGCTCACCACCGACAGGGGGACTTGAAAAACTGTTTTTT.

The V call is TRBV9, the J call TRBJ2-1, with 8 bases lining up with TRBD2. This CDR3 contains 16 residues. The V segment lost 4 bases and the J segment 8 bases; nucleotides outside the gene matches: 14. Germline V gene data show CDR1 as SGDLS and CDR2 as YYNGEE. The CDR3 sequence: CASSPRAAGGGDEQFF. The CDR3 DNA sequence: TGTGCCAGCAGCCCTAGAGCGGCGGGAGGAGGGGATGAGCAGTTCTTC.

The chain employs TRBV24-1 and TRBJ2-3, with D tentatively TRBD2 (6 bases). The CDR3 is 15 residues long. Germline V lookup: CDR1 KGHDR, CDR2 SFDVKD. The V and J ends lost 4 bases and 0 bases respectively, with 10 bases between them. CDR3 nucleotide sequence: TGTGCCACCAGTGAGGCGGGGCCTAGCACAGATACGCAGTATTTT. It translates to CATSEAGPSTDTQYF.

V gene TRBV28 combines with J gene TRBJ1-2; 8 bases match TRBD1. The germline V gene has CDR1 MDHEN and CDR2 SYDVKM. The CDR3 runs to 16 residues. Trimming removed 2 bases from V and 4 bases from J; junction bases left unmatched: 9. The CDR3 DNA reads TGTGCCAGCAGTTTAACGGGGACAGGCAGCTTCTATGGCTACACCTTC. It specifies CASSLTGTGSFYGYTF.

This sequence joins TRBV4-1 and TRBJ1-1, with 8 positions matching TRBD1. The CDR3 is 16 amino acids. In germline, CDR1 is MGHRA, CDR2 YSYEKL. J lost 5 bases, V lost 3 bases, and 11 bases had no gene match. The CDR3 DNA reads TGCGCCAGCAGCCACCATCCCAGGGGGCAGCGAACTGAAGCTTTCTTT. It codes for CASSHHPRGQRTEAFF.

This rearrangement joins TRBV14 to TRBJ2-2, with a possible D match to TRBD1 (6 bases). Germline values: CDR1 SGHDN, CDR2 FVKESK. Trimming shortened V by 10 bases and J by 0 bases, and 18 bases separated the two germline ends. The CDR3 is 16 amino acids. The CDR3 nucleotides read TGTGCCACGACCTCACGGACAGAAGCGAACACCGGGGAGCTGTTTTTT. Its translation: CATTSRTEANTGELFF.

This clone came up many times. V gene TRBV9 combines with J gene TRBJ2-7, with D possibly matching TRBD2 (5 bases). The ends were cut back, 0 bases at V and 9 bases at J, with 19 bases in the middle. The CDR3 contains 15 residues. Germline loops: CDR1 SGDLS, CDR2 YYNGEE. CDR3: CASSVDGRPSGGQYF. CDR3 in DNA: TGTGCCAGCAGCGTAGATGGACGCCCATCTGGAGGGCAGTACTTC.

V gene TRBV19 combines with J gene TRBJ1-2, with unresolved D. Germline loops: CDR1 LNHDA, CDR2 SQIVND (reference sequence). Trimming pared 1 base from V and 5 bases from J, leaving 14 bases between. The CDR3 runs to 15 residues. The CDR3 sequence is CASSIVAADGYGYTF. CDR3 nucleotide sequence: TGTGCCAGTAGTATAGTTGCAGCCGACGGGTATGGCTACACCTTC.

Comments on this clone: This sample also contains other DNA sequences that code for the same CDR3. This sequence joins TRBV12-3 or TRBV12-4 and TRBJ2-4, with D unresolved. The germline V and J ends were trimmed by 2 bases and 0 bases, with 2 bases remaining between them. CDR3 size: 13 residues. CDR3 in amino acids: CASSLLAKNIQYF. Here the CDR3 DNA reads TGTGCCAGCAGTTTACTAGCCAAAAACATTCAGTACTTC.

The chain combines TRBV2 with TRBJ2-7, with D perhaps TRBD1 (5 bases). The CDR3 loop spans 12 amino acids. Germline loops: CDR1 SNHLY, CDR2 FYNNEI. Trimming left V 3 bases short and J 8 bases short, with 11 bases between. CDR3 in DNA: TGTGCCAGCAGTGATAACAGGTCCAAGCAGTACTTC. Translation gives CASSDNRSKQYF.

CDR3 coding DNA: TGTGCCAACACAGACAGGGGATTATCCTACGAGCAGTACTTC. Amino acid sequence: CANTDRGLSYEQYF. The V call is TRBV2, the J call TRBJ2-7; 8 bases line up with TRBD1. The germline gives CDR1 SNHLY, CDR2 FYNNEI. J gave up 1 base and V 10 bases, and 9 bases lay outside the gene matches. The CDR3 spans 14 residues.

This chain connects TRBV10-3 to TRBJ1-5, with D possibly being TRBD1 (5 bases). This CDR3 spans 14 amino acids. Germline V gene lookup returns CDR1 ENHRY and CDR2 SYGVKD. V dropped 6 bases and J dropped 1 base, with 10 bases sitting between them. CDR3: CAIRGALSNQPQHF. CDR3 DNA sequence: TGTGCCATCAGAGGGGCACTAAGCAATCAGCCCCAGCATTTT.

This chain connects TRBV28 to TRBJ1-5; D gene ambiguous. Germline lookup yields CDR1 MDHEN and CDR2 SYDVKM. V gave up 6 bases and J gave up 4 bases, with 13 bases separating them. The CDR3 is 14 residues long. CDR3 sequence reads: CASSPFSLNQPQHF. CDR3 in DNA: TGTGCCAGCAGCCCCTTCAGTTTAAATCAGCCCCAGCATTTT. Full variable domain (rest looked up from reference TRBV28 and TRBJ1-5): DVKVTQSSRYLVKRTGEKVFLECVQDMDHENMFWYRQDPGLGLRLIYFSYDVKMKEKGDIPEGYSVSREKKERFSLILESASTNQTSMYLCASSPFSLNQPQHFGDGTRLSIL.